These 18 T cell receptor beta chains share one sample of origin, sequenced in a study of T-cell memory formation after mild COVID-19. MiXCR, run by TCRdb on the 5' RACE reads, gives a single entry per CDR3 protein. The repertoire holds about 280,000 distinct CDR3 sequences, 7% to 10% seen once, with under 25% in the top ten. The sample comprised PBMCs or a T cell subset sorted from them (not recorded which). Receptors originate from a man between 18 and 29 years old who had mild COVID-19 (a few samples of this study predate the infection). Cell type and time point are not known.

The gene calls are TRBV2 and TRBJ2-1; D remains ambiguous. Germline loops: CDR1 SNHLY, CDR2 FYNNEI. V was cut by 2 bases and J by 7 bases, with 6 bases left in between. There are 12 residues in the CDR3. The CDR3 bases are TGTGCCAGCAGTGAACCTGGGAATGAGCAGTTCTTC. Its translation is CASSEPGNEQFF. Supplemented by reference TRBV2 and TRBJ2-1, the full variable domain reads EPEVTQTPSHQVTQMGQEVILRCVPISNHLYFYWYRQILGQKVEFLVSFYNNEISEKSEIFDDQFSVERPDGSNFTLKIRSTKLEDSAMYFCASSEPGNEQFFGPGTRLTVL.

This clonotype was counted at least ten times. The rearrangement uses TRBV7-9 and TRBJ2-7; tentatively, D is TRBD1 (5 bases). Trimming left V 7 bases short and J 0 bases short, with 10 bases between. Germline values: CDR1 SEHNR, CDR2 FQNEAQ (reference sequence). This CDR3 is 13 amino acids long. Written as DNA, the CDR3 is TGTGCCAGCACCGACAGAACCTCCTACGAGCAGTACTTC. Translation gives CASTDRTSYEQYF.

The CDR3 bases are TGTGCCAGCAGAAAGGGACAGGGTGACGAGCAGTACTTC. This codes for CASRKGQGDEQYF. J is TRBJ2-7 and V is TRBV6-5; 9 nucleotides match TRBD1. Germline assignment: CDR1 MNHEY and CDR2 SVGAGI. The CDR3 consists of 13 residues. After removal of 6 bases from V and 5 bases from J, the junction contained 5 bases not matched to a gene.

This clonotype was counted a few times. J is TRBJ2-5 and V is TRBV5-8, with TRBD1 matching 11 bases. The CDR3 length is 16 residues. Germline loops: CDR1 SGHTS, CDR2 YDEGEE. Trimming at V came to 4 bases and at J to 3 bases, leaving 8 bases not matched to a gene. CDR3 sequence (DNA): TGTGCCAGCAGCCCCGGGACAGGGGGAACGGAAGAGACCCAGTACTTC. The encoded protein is CASSPGTGGTEETQYF.

The chain recombines TRBV19 with TRBJ2-5, with D unclear. This CDR3 spans 12 amino acids. With 0 bases removed from V and 5 bases from J, the gap between germline ends came to 4 bases. Germline CDR1 is LNHDA and CDR2 is SQIVND (reference sequence). CDR3 sequence: CASSIDRETQYF. CDR3 nucleotides: TGTGCCAGTAGTATAGATCGGGAGACCCAGTACTTC.

The CDR3 protein is CSVEVSGGGYGYTF. CDR3 DNA sequence: TGCAGCGTTGAAGTTTCGGGCGGAGGGTATGGCTACACCTTC. V usage is TRBV29-1 and J usage is TRBJ1-2; D ambiguous. Germline V gene sequence: CDR1 SQVTM, CDR2 ANQGSEA. This CDR3 spans 14 amino acids. V lost 1 base to trimming and J lost 5 bases, with 14 bases between them.

This clonotype has at least ten counts. This chain links TRBV5-1 with TRBJ2-2; 13 nucleotides line up with TRBD2. Trimming cost V 5 bases and J 6 bases; bases outside gene matches: 4. Germline loops: CDR1 SGHRS, CDR2 YFSETQ. This CDR3 region has 15 residues. The CDR3 is CASRTSGGLAGELFF. The CDR3 DNA follows: TGCGCCAGCAGGACTAGCGGGGGGCTCGCCGGGGAGCTGTTTTTT.

V gene TRBV6-4 combines with J gene TRBJ1-2; no clear D. Germline V gives CDR1 MRHNA, CDR2 SNTAGT. The V end was cut by 5 bases, the J end by 2 bases, with 15 bases between. The CDR3 runs to 15 residues. The CDR3 protein is CASSLGGGGNYGYTF. The DNA of the CDR3 is TGTGCCAGCAGTCTTGGAGGTGGAGGCAACTATGGCTACACCTTC.

Ten or more counts support this clonotype. The chain recombines TRBV7-9 with TRBJ1-4; no clear D gene. With 4 bases removed from V and 5 bases from J, the gap between germline ends came to 17 bases. From germline, CDR1 is SEHNR and CDR2 FQNEAQ (reference sequence). The CDR3 sequence is 16 residues long. This CDR3 reads CASSSTRGVRNEKLFF. CDR3 DNA: TGTGCCAGCAGCTCTACCCGGGGAGTACGAAATGAAAAACTGTTTTTT.

This chain joins TRBV20-1 and TRBJ1-1; no definite D call. The CDR3 is 11 residues long. CDR1 is DFQATT, CDR2 SNEGSKA, per germline (reference sequence). V lost 2 bases and J 8 bases, leaving 9 bases between the germline ends. Here the CDR3 DNA reads TGCAGTGCTAGACCTTTGAGGGAAGCTTTCTTT. Translated, it gives CSARPLREAFF.

This clonotype was recorded many times. The CDR3 region is CSGLVIGELFF. The CDR3 nucleotides are TGCAGCGGCCTCGTTATCGGGGAGCTGTTTTTT. V usage is TRBV29-1 and J usage is TRBJ2-2; no definite D call. V was clipped by 7 bases and J by 7 bases, with 10 bases between them. The CDR3 runs to 11 residues. The germline CDR1 and CDR2 sequences are SQVTM and ANQGSEA.

In this sample, this clonotype turned up a few times. The rearrangement links TRBV7-2 to TRBJ2-3; D gene ambiguous. Germline CDR1 is SGHTA and CDR2 is FQGNSA. Trimming took 3 bases from V and 3 from J, leaving 10 bases between them. The CDR3 spans 14 residues. The CDR3 nucleotides are TGTGCCAGCAGCTTGGAGCGTCATACAGATACGCAGTATTTT. The encoded protein is CASSLERHTDTQYF.

The chain carries TRBV7-8 and TRBJ2-3; possible D gene TRBD1, 5 bases. Trimming removed 5 bases at V and 7 bases at J, with 10 bases between. CDR3 length equals 12 residues. Germline values: CDR1 SGHVS, CDR2 FQNEAQ. The CDR3 loop is CASSGDSYTQYF. The DNA of the CDR3 is TGTGCCAGCAGCGGAGACAGTTATACGCAGTATTTT.

This clonotype was seen more than once but under ten times. J is TRBJ1-1 and V is TRBV5-1; possibly TRBD1 for D (6 bases). Between the trimmed V and J ends, which lost 4 bases and 3 bases, there was a span of 13 bases. This CDR3 region has 14 residues. Germline CDR1 and CDR2: SGHRS and YFSETQ. The CDR3, as DNA: TGCGCCAGCAGCGGGGCAGGGGTTGACACTGAAGCTTTCTTT. Translating it yields CASSGAGVDTEAFF.

The rearrangement uses TRBV7-9 and TRBJ1-2, with 7 positions matching TRBD1. The germline V gene has CDR1 SEHNR and CDR2 FQNEAQ (reference sequence). The CDR3 sequence is 15 residues long. V was pared by 4 bases and J by 2 bases, with 7 bases of the junction left unmatched. As DNA, the CDR3 is TGTGCCAGCAGCTCAAGGAGCAGGGGGAACTATGGCTACACCTTC. Translated: CASSSRSRGNYGYTF.

The CDR3 spells CASTTNAQGNGYTF. CDR3 DNA sequence: TGTGCCAGCACCACTAACGCACAGGGAAATGGCTACACCTTC. The J gene is TRBJ1-2, the V gene TRBV12-3 or TRBV12-4, with D possibly matching TRBD1 (6 bases). V lost 7 bases, J lost 6 bases, and 18 bases lay in between. This CDR3 comprises 14 residues.

CDR3 DNA sequence: TGTGCCAGCAGCTTAGCTAGCGAGGAGGGAGAGACCCAGTACTTC. Translation: CASSLASEEGETQYF. The chain links TRBV7-9 to TRBJ2-5; D is perhaps TRBD2 (6 bases). Trimming cost V 0 bases and J 4 bases, with 12 bases left between them. Germline V lookup: CDR1 SEHNR, CDR2 FQNEAQ (reference sequence). CDR3 length: 15 amino acids.

The chain couples TRBV7-9 to TRBJ2-2; 8 positions match TRBD2. The V segment lost 2 bases and the J segment 5 bases; nucleotides outside the gene matches: 7. CDR1 and CDR2 (germline): SEHNR, FQNEAQ (reference sequence). This CDR3 has 16 residues. The CDR3 nucleotides read TGTGCCAGCAGCTTAATCGTAGCGGGGCTGACCGGGGAGCTGTTTTTT. As protein: CASSLIVAGLTGELFF.